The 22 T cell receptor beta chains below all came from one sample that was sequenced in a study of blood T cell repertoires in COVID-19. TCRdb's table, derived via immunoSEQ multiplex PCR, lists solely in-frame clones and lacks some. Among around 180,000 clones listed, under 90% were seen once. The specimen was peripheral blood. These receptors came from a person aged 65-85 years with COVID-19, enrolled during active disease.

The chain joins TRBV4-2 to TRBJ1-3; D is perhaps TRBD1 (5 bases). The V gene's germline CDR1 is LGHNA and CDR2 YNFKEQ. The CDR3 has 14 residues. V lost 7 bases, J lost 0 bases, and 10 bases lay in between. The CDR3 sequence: CASKQDLSGNTIYF. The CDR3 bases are TGTGCCAGCAAACAGGATCTCTCTGGAAACACCATATATTTT.

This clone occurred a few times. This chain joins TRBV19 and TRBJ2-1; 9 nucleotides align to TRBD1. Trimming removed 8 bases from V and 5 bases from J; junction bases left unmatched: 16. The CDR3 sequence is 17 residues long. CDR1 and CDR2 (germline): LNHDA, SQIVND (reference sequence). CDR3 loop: CASANLGTGGANNEQFF. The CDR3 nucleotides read TGTGCCAGTGCAAATCTAGGAACAGGGGGCGCGAACAATGAGCAGTTCTTC.

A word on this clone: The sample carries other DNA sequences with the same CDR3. In DNA, the CDR3 is TGTGCCAGCAGCTTAACGGGGGACGAGCAGTACTTC. Translating gives CASSLTGDEQYF. The chain links TRBV7-9 to TRBJ2-7, with a weak D call TRBD2 (6 bases). The CDR3 loop spans 12 amino acids. Per the germline V gene, CDR1 is SEHNR and CDR2 is FQNEAQ (reference sequence). With 2 bases removed from V and 5 bases from J, the gap between germline ends came to 7 bases.

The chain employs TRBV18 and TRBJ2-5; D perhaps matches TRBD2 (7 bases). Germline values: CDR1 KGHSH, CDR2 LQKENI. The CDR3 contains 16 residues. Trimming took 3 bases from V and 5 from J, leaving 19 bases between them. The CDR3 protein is CASSPEGGAGLETQYF. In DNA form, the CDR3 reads TGTGCCAGCTCACCGGAAGGGGGGGCTGGATTGGAGACCCAGTACTTC.

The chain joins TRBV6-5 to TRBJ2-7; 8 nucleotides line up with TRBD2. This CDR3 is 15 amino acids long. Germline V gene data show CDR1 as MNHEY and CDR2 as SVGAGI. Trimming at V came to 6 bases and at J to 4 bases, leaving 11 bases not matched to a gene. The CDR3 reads CASRRGGLNRYEQYF. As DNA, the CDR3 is TGTGCCAGCAGGCGCGGGGGGCTTAACCGGTACGAGCAGTACTTC.

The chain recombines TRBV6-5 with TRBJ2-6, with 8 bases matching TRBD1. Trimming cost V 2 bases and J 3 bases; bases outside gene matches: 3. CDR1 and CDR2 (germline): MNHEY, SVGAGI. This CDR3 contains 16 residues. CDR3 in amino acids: CASSYQGAGGANVLTF. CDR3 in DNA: TGTGCCAGCAGTTACCAGGGGGCGGGTGGGGCCAACGTCCTGACTTTC.

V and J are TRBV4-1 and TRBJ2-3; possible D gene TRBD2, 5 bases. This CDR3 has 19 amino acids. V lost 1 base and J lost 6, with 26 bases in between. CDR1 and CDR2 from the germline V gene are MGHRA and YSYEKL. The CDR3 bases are TGCGCCAGCAGCCAAGTGTCGGGGAAACTAGTCGTCGGCGCGGATACGCAGTATTTT. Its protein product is CASSQVSGKLVVGADTQYF.

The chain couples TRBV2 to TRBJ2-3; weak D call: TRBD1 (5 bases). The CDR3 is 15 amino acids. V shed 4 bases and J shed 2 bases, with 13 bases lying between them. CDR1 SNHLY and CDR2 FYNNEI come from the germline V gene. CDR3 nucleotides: TGTGCCAGCAGTGCAGGGCGTCCCGACACAGATACGCAGTATTTT. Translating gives CASSAGRPDTDTQYF.

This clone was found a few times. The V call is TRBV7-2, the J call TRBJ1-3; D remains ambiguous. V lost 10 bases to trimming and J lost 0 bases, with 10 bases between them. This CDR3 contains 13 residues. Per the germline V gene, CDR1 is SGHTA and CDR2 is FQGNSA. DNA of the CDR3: TGTGCCACCCGGCAGGTCTCTGGAAACACCATATATTTT. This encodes CATRQVSGNTIYF.

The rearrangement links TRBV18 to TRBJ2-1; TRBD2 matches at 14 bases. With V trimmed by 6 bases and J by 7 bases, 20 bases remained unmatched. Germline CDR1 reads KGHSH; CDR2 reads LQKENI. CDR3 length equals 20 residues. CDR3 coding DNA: TGTGCCAGCTCCCAAATTCCCGGGACTAGCGGGAGTTGGGGTATGAATGAGCAGTTCTTC. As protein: CASSQIPGTSGSWGMNEQFF.

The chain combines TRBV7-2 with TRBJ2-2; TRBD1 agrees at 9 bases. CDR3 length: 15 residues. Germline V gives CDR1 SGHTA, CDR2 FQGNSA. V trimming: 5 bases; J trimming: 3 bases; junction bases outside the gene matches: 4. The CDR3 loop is CASSPGTGYTGELFF. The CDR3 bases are TGTGCCAGCAGCCCCGGGACAGGGTACACCGGGGAGCTGTTTTTT.

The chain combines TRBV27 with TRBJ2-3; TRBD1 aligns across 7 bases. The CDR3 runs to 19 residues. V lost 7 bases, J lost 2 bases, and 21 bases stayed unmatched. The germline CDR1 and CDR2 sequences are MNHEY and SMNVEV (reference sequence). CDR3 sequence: CASKGMGSFTGAHTDTQYF. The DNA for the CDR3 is TGTGCCAGCAAGGGAATGGGATCGTTCACAGGGGCACACACAGATACGCAGTATTTT.

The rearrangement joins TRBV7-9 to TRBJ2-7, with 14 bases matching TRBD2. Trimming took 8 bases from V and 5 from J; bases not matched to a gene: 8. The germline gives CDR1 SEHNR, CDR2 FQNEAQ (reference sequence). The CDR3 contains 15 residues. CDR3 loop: CASGTGLAGGHEQYF. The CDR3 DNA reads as TGTGCCAGCGGTACAGGACTAGCGGGGGGCCACGAGCAGTACTTC.

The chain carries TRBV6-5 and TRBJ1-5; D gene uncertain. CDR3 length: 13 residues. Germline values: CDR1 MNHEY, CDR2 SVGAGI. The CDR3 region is CATRGTTNQPQHF. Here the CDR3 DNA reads TGTGCGACCCGGGGAACGACCAATCAGCCCCAGCATTTT.

The CDR3 sequence: CASSLSSFQPQHF. The CDR3 DNA follows: TGTGCCAGCAGTTTAAGTAGTTTTCAGCCCCAGCATTTT. The rearrangement joins TRBV27 to TRBJ1-5, with D unresolved. The CDR3 spans 13 residues. Looked up from germline, CDR1 is MNHEY and CDR2 is SMNVEV (reference sequence). Trimming removed 2 bases at V and 6 bases at J, with 8 bases between.

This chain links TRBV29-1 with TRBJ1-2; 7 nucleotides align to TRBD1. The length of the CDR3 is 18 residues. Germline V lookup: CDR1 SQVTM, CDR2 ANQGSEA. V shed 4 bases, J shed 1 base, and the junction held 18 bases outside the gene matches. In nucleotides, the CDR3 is TGCAGCGTTGCAACCTATTTACCTGGACAGGCTATTAACTATGGCTACACCTTC. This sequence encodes CSVATYLPGQAINYGYTF. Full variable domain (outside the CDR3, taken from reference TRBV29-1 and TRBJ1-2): SAVISQKPSRDICQRGTSLTIQCQVDSQVTMMFWYRQQPGQSLTLIATANQGSEATYESGFVIDKFPISRPNLTFSTLTVSNMSPEDSSIYLCSVATYLPGQAINYGYTFGSGTRLTVV.

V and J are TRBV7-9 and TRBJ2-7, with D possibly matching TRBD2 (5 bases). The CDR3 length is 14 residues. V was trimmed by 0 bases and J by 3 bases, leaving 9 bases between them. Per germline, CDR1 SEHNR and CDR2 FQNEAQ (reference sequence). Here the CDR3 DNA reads TGTGCCAGCAGCTTAGCGGACGGACTCTACGAGCAGTACTTC. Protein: CASSLADGLYEQYF.

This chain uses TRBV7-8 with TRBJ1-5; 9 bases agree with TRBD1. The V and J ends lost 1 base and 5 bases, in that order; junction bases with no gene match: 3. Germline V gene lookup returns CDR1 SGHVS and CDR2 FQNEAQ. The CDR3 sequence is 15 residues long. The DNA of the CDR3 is TGTGCCAGCAGCTTAGACACAGGGGGCGATCAGCCCCAGCATTTT. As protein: CASSLDTGGDQPQHF.

CDR3 residues: CASSAAGGSNQPQHF. The CDR3 DNA reads TGTGCCAGCAGCGCCGCAGGGGGGAGCAATCAGCCCCAGCATTTT. The chain couples TRBV9 to TRBJ1-5; TRBD1 matches at 7 bases. The V and J ends lost 3 bases and 1 base, in that order; junction bases with no gene match: 4. The germline V gene has CDR1 SGDLS and CDR2 YYNGEE. This CDR3 is 15 amino acids long.

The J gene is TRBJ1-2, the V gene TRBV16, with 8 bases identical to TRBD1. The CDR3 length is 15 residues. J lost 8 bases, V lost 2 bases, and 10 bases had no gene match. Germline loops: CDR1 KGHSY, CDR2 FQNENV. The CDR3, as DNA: TGTGCCAGCAGCCAACGAGGAGGACAGGGAAACGGCTACACCTTC. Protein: CASSQRGGQGNGYTF.

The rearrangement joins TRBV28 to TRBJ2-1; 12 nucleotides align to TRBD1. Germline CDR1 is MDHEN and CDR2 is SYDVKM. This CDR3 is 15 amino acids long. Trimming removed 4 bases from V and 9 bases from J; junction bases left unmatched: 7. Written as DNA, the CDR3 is TGTGCCAGCAGTTATTCGGGACAGGGGGCATCTGAGCAGTTCTTC. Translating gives CASSYSGQGASEQFF.

The CDR3 DNA follows: TGTGCCAGCAGTTACACGAGGGGGGGGAAGGAGCAGTTCTTC. Residues: CASSYTRGGKEQFF. V is TRBV6-2 or TRBV6-3 and J is TRBJ2-1; TRBD2 might be the D (7 bases). Looked up from germline, CDR1 is MNHEY and CDR2 is SVGEGT. CDR3 length: 14 amino acids. The V end was cut by 2 bases, the J end by 10 bases, with 15 bases between.